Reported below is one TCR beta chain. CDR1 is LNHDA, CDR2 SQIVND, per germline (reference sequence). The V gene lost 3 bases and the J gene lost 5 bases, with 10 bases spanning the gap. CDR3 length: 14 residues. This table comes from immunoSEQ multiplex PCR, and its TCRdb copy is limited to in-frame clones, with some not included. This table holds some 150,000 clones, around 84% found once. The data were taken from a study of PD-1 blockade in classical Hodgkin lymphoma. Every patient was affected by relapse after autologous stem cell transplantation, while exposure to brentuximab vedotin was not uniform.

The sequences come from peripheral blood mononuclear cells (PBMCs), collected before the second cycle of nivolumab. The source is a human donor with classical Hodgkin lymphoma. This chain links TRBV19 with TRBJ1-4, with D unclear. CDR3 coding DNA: TGTGCCAGTAGTATCGAGGTCCTCAATGAAAAACTGTTTTTT. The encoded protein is CASSIEVLNEKLFF.